What follows are 6 T cell receptor beta chains derived from one specimen sequenced in a study of blood T cell repertoires in COVID-19. TCRdb's table, derived via immunoSEQ multiplex PCR, lists solely in-frame clones and lacks some. This table has 150,000 to 170,000 clones, roughly 78% appearing once. The source material was peripheral blood. The receptors here all came from a man of 80 years or more with acute or convalescent COVID-19.

The chain employs TRBV12-5 and TRBJ1-3; tentative D call: TRBD1 (6 bases). V was clipped by 5 bases and J by 0 bases, with 17 bases between them. This CDR3 is 17 amino acids long. CDR1 is LGHNT, CDR2 FRNRAP, per germline. The chain's CDR3 is CASGLTLTGLSGNTIYF. CDR3 nucleotide sequence: TGTGCTAGTGGTCTTACTTTGACAGGCCTCTCTGGAAACACCATATATTTT. The whole variable domain, remainder taken from reference TRBV12-5 and TRBJ1-3, is DARVTQTPRHKVTEMGQEVTMRCQPILGHNTVFWYRQTMMQGLELLAYFRNRAPLDDSGMPKDRFSAEMPDATLATLKIQPSEPRDSAVYFCASGLTLTGLSGNTIYFGEGSWLTVV.

This clone appeared a single time. This chain uses TRBV18 with TRBJ2-5; tentatively, D is TRBD2 (6 bases). The germline CDR1 and CDR2 sequences are KGHSH and LQKENI. The CDR3 sequence is 15 residues long. Trimming shortened V by 2 bases and J by 1 base, and 11 bases separated the two germline ends. The CDR3 DNA sequence: TGTGCCAGCTCACCAGGGGACTGGCTCCAAGAGACCCAGTACTTC. Encoded protein: CASSPGDWLQETQYF.

CDR3 sequence reads: CASSRGSGQGEGEQYF. In nucleotides, the CDR3 is TGTGCCAGCAGTCGCGGTTCGGGACAGGGGGAAGGCGAGCAGTACTTC. V usage is TRBV25-1 and J usage is TRBJ2-7; 11 positions match TRBD1. Germline lookup yields CDR1 MGHDK and CDR2 SYGVNS. J gave up 6 bases and V 5 bases, and 12 bases lay outside the gene matches. The CDR3 is 16 amino acids.

The genes are TRBV19 and TRBJ2-5, with D perhaps matching TRBD1 (5 bases). This CDR3 is 13 amino acids long. CDR1 and CDR2 (germline): LNHDA, SQIVND (reference sequence). The V gene lost 5 bases and the J gene lost 5 bases, with 12 bases spanning the gap. The CDR3 nucleotides are TGTGCCAGTAGTCCAAAAGCAGGGGAGACCCAGTACTTC. This sequence encodes CASSPKAGETQYF.

V and J are TRBV27 and TRBJ2-7; possible D gene TRBD2, 5 bases. This CDR3 is built from 12 residues. Trimming left V 6 bases short and J 4 bases short, with 10 bases between. Germline V gives CDR1 MNHEY, CDR2 SMNVEV (reference sequence). The CDR3 DNA sequence: TGTGCCAGCAGGGCCAGCGGTTACGAGCAGTACTTC. As protein: CASRASGYEQYF.

The CDR3 sequence: CASSPGTGQGNIQYF. For the CDR3, the DNA is TGTGCCAGCTCACCAGGGACAGGCCAAGGAAACATTCAGTACTTC. This chain links TRBV18 with TRBJ2-4; 8 bases match TRBD1. CDR3 length: 15 amino acids. The V gene end was trimmed by 2 bases and the J gene end by 6 bases; junction bases not matched to a gene: 6. Germline V gene lookup returns CDR1 KGHSH and CDR2 LQKENI.